This record concerns one T cell receptor beta chain sequence. This specimen belongs to a study of blood T cell repertoires in COVID-19. The CDR3 has 15 amino acids. The data were produced by immunoSEQ multiplex PCR, yet TCRdb's version contains in-frame clones alone and is incomplete. The table has about 68,000 clones, 70% to 90% seen once. The chain uses TRBV21-1 and TRBJ2-5; the table assigns TRBD1, which was not confirmed against the DNA. TRBV21-1 is a recognized pseudogene. The material sequenced was peripheral blood. This clonotype originated in a man in his forties or fifties with acute or convalescent COVID-19. CDR3: CASSNRTGGEETQYF. As DNA, the CDR3 is TGTGCCAGCAGCAACCGGACAGGGGGCGAAGAGACCCAGTACTTC.